Listed here is a single TCR beta chain. Its cognate antigen is unknown. Regarding time point: pretreatment peripheral blood. The data were obtained in a study of PD-L1 blockade in urothelial cancer. Turning to the study itself: About 90% of the roughly 29 patients were men who had bladder-origin urothelial cancer. Study-wide results and caveats: By 3 weeks, tumor-associated blood clones had expanded more in durable-benefit patients.

Germline V gene lookup returns CDR1 MDHEN and CDR2 SYDVKM. With 2 bases removed from V and 4 bases from J, the gap between germline ends came to 12 bases. The CDR3 extends over 15 amino acids. Method: immunoSEQ multiplex PCR; TCRdb's copy keeps in-frame clones and lacks some. Altogether around 100,000 clones are present, 85% to 90% being singletons, with the ten largest covering around 1.5%. The V gene is TRBV28, the J gene TRBJ2-1, with D possibly being TRBD2 (5 bases). Material: PBMCs, obtained around atezolizumab (anti-PD-L1) treatment. The TCR sequence derives from a man aged 60 to 75 with urothelial cancer. CDR3 residues: CASSLQLGKYNEQFF. In DNA, the CDR3 is TGTGCCAGCAGTTTACAACTAGGAAAGTACAATGAGCAGTTCTTC.